The clone carrying this TCR beta chain was seen a handful of times. Its antigen remains unknown. The data were obtained in a study of shared clonotypes between healthy human individuals. Study details: Donors had three CD4 naive, three CD4 memory, two CD8 naive and one CD8 memory plate apiece. Study observations and caveats: Shared across a handful of donors were around 5% of the naive CD4 clonotypes.

Authors' processing steps: ImmunoSEQ yielded junction-only sequences lacking quality scores, so filtering differed. Measured with immunoSEQ multiplex PCR; TCRdb has only the in-frame clones, and not every one. That table gives V, J and clone size, and the DNA gave D and trimming. The table has about 2.1 million clones, about 92% seen once; the top ten hold 1.5% to 2%. Germline CDR1 and CDR2: MGHRA and YSYEKL. The CDR3 consists of 15 residues. V was clipped by 6 bases and J by 1 base, with 15 bases between them. The naive CD8 subset, CD45RO-negative cells positively selected for CCR7, excluded terminally differentiated effector memory CD45RA+ cells. The donors were all Caucasian adults (living in Nashville, Tennessee).

The V gene is TRBV4-1, the J gene TRBJ1-1; TRBD1 might be the D (6 bases). Sequenced sample: naive CD8+ T cells from PBMCs. This clonotype originated in a man aged 18 to 29 in good health. Some clones in this sample may be carry-over from other donors' samples. Here the CDR3 DNA reads TGCGCCAGCAGGGGGTTGCCAGGGGAGAACACTGAAGCTTTCTTT. Residues: CASRGLPGENTEAFF.